Given below is one T cell receptor (beta chain) in context. Some clones are missing from TCRdb's copy, which holds only in-frame ones; the method was immunoSEQ multiplex PCR. The data hold fewer than 200,000 clones, with about 85% observed a single time. The sample comes from a study of cytomegalovirus exposure and HLA in healthy donors. The CDR3 loop spans 17 amino acids. The germline V gene has CDR1 SGHAT and CDR2 FQNNGV. The trim removed 0 bases at V and 3 bases at J, leaving 10 bases unmatched. The rearrangement links TRBV11-2 to TRBJ1-2; TRBD1 agrees at 7 bases. Sequences were obtained from PBMCs. This receptor was identified in a man between 18 and 29 years old in good health and CMV-seropositive. DNA for the CDR3: TGTGCCAGCAGCTTAGATCCGCCGGGGACAGAATACTATGGCTACACCTTC. This codes for CASSLDPPGTEYYGYTF.